Listed here is a single TCR beta chain. Its target is not known. Libraries were prepared by immunoSEQ multiplex PCR; TCRdb keeps only in-frame clonotypes and omits some of them. The repertoire holds around 300,000 clones, with roughly 90% as singletons. This record belongs to a study of Ad26.COV2.S vaccination and SARS-CoV-2 variants. The treatment denotes: some 20 received Ad26.COV2.S at low or high dose, single or two shots; 5 received placebo; per-sample allocation not given. Day 63 after the first vaccine or placebo injection was the time point for sampling. V lost 6 bases and J lost 0; bases outside the gene matches: 7. Per the germline V gene, CDR1 is LNHDA and CDR2 is SQIVND (reference sequence). This CDR3 spans 15 amino acids. Study findings and constraints: Vaccine recipients had higher spike-specific TCR breadth than placebo recipients. Marked by substantial breadth, spike-specific CD8+ and CD4+ T cell responses were reportedly seen after vaccination.

Source: peripheral blood, taken in a trial of Ad26.COV2.S vaccine versus placebo. This TCR came from a person between 18 and 60 years old who received the Ad26.COV2.S COVID-19 vaccine or a placebo. V and J are TRBV19 and TRBJ2-7; 8 nucleotides align to TRBD1. CDR3 nucleotide sequence: TGTGCCAGTAGGGACCTAGGACAGGGCTCCTACGAGCAGTACTTC. Protein sequence: CASRDLGQGSYEQYF. Together with reference TRBV19 and TRBJ2-7, the CDR3 gives the full variable domain: DGGITQSPKYLFRKEGQNVTLSCEQNLNHDAMYWYRQDPGQGLRLIYYSQIVNDFQKGDIAEGYSVSREKKESFPLTVTSAQKNPTAFYLCASRDLGQGSYEQYFGPGTRLTVT.